This T cell receptor beta chain comes out of a study of blood T cell repertoires in COVID-19. Generated by immunoSEQ multiplex PCR, the TCRdb table keeps only in-frame clones and is missing some. Of roughly 190,000 clones listed, around 80% are singletons. Germline lookup yields CDR1 WSHSY and CDR2 SAAADI. The CDR3 loop spans 14 amino acids. V was pared by 6 bases and J by 2 bases, with 1 base of the junction left unmatched. The receptor was derived from a human donor in a cohort sampled during active COVID-19. This chain connects TRBV10-2 to TRBJ1-3; 10 nucleotides match TRBD1. The sample comprised peripheral blood. The CDR3 DNA reads as TGCGCCAGCAGGGGACAGGGGACTGGAAACACCATATATTTT. It yields the protein CASRGQGTGNTIYF.